The rows below give T cell receptor beta chains drawn from one sample of a study of Ad26.COV2.S vaccination and SARS-CoV-2 variants. Profiling relied on immunoSEQ multiplex PCR, and the TCRdb table lists in-frame clones only, not all of them. This repertoire shows around 400,000 clones, about 88% found once; its top ten account for around 1.8%. The sample in question was peripheral blood, obtained in a trial of Ad26.COV2.S vaccine versus placebo. The receptors derive from a person aged 18 to 65 who received the Ad26.COV2.S COVID-19 vaccine or a placebo. Each CDR3 is given with its conserved first and last residue. The D gene is left open where the match is weak.

J gene	D gene	V gene	CDR3 DNA	CDR3 protein
TRBJ2-7	-	TRBV2	TGTGCCAGCAGTGAAGCGTATAGGCTAGCGACCTACGAGCAGTACTTC	CASSEAYRLATYEQYF
TRBJ2-5	-	TRBV7-6	TGTGCCAGCAGCTTAGTACATTCCGTAGAGACCCAGTACTTC	CASSLVHSVETQYF
TRBJ2-1	-	TRBV19	TGTGCCAGTAGTTTAGGGGGGGGAGACTACAATGAGCAGTTCTTC	CASSLGGGDYNEQFF
TRBJ2-1	TRBD2	TRBV28	TGTGCCAGCAGTCCGTCGGGGGGAGGGGATGAGCAGTTCTTC	CASSPSGGGDEQFF
TRBJ2-2	-	TRBV21-1	TGTGCCAGCGCGATGAAAGGCTGCTCCCTGAACACCGGGGAGCTGTTTTTT	CASAMKGCSLNTGELFF
TRBJ2-7	-	TRBV5-6	TGTGCCAGCAGCTTGGGGCGGATCTCCTACGAGCAGTACTTC	CASSLGRISYEQYF
TRBJ2-3	-	TRBV28	TGTGCCGCTTTCGCCGACCGCACAGATACGCAGTATTTT	CAAFADRTDTQYF
TRBJ2-7	-	TRBV27	TGTGCCAGCATTTCGATAAGGGGACTCCGGGGGTCCTACGAGCAGTACTTC	CASISIRGLRGSYEQYF
TRBJ1-5	TRBD1	TRBV28	TGTGCCAGCAGTCCCTGGACAGGGGGAGGCAATCAGCCCCAGCATTTT	CASSPWTGGGNQPQHF
TRBJ1-5	-	TRBV6-1	TGTGCCAGCAGTGGAGACTCTAGGGTTTGGGGACAGCCCCAGCATTTT	CASSGDSRVWGQPQHF
TRBJ2-4	TRBD2	TRBV5-1	TGCGCCAGCAGCTTGGCCTTAGCGGGAGTTGAAAACATTCAGTACTTC	CASSLALAGVENIQYF
TRBJ1-1	-	TRBV5-6	TGTGCCAGCAGCTCACCAGGGGCAGGCATGAACACTGAAGCTTTCTTT	CASSSPGAGMNTEAFF